The source of this T cell receptor beta chain is a study of a mutant IDH1 vaccine in newly diagnosed glioma. About the study: Averaging approximately 40 years of age, treated patients were around 60% male and about 38% female. Earlier care involved radiotherapy, temozolomide, or both, and the majority received both. General study findings and limits: The vaccine induced immune responses, and these occurred in about 95% of patients.

CDR1 and CDR2 (germline): MNHNS, SASEGT. V was cut by 4 bases and J by 7 bases, with 10 bases left in between. This CDR3 has 13 residues. Indicated time point: week 23, last vaccination. The investigators gave 300 ug of mutant IDH1 20-mer peptide in each vaccine dose, together with topical imiquimod. Comments on this clone: As yet, its antigen is unknown.

The data were produced by immunoSEQ multiplex PCR, yet TCRdb's version contains in-frame clones alone and is incomplete. The data contain about 55,000 clones, about four fifths of them singletons. Sample: PBMCs, taken from a glioma patient whose treatment included an IDH1 peptide vaccine. This chain connects TRBV6-1 to TRBJ2-2; D is unresolved. The clonotype originates from a man aged 40-55 years with glioma. In DNA form, the CDR3 reads TGTGCCAGCAGTGGAACCCTAGACGGGGAGCTGTTTTTT. Protein: CASSGTLDGELFF.